This T cell receptor beta chain emerged from a study of T cells after yellow fever vaccination (dated by TCRdb to between 2017 and 2020). For the wider study: Libraries from fractions with low cell numbers were prepared with the SMART-Seq v4 Ultra Low Input RNA kit. To follow T-cell clones before and after primary and booster YFV17D yellow fever vaccination, bulk TCR alpha and beta repertoires were sequenced over time. Two healthy male donors made up the cohort, one aged 18 to 29 years and the other aged 30 to 39 years. Bulk PBMC replicates and cell subsets were isolated from blood drawn at multiple timepoints before and after both primary and secondary immunization. Summary of the overall study and its limitations: Most clones expanded after primary vaccination (about 96% of CD4 and 88% of CD8) were re-detected after the booster, suggesting that broad memory maintenance occurred. Because only two donors were included in the study, the extent to which the findings can be generalized is limited. A small share of clonotypes was detected in both CD4 and CD8 compartments, with the overlap likely arising from convergent recombination. Computational filtering was needed because FACS-sorted repertoires could contain abundant contaminating clonotypes from the bulk population. The secondary T-cell response was weaker than the primary response but faster, peaking on day 5 instead of day 15.

This clonotype came up many times. Its recognized antigen is unknown. Base qualities are missing; no much larger clone stands one base away. TCR cDNA was synthesized by 5'RACE template switching, through which a universal primer site and unique molecular identifiers were introduced. cDNA synthesis was primed from both the TCR alpha and TCR beta constant segments. Library amplification involved two PCR steps, and the second step added sample barcodes and sequencing adapters. Sequencing of libraries was performed on Illumina HiSeq 2500 (2x100 bp) or NovaSeq (2x150 bp). In the paper's pipeline: Demultiplexing of reads and collapsing into UMI consensus sequences were performed with MIGEC, and V(D)J alignment was carried out with MiXCR. Vaccine-responding clonotypes were identified with edgeR using replicate PBMC samples, with FDR below 0.01 and a log2 fold change above 5 up to day 15 being required. CD4 or CD8 identity was assigned to each bulk clonotype according to whether the clonotype was present at higher abundance in the sequenced CD4 repertoire or the sequenced CD8 repertoire. The public reads were reprocessed in TCRdb via fastp at Q25 and MiXCR, keeping in-frame beta chains. Rows matching on CDR3 protein sequence are summarized as one entry with the most common DNA and genes. Here the V and J calls rest on TCRdb's processing, not on the authors' analysis. The sample data list hundreds of thousands of distinct CDR3 sequences, and more than 9% of these were observed just once. The ten largest account for around 14% of the sample.

The intended sense of this specimen's treatment or condition label: live attenuated yellow fever vaccine strain. At each blood-draw timepoint, two biological replicates of bulk PBMCs were collected. PBMCs were isolated from peripheral blood using a standard Ficoll-Paque protocol. TriZol was used to extract RNA from bulk PBMCs, CD4 and CD8 fractions, and dextramer-positive and dextramer-negative fractions. Its CDR3 holds 13 amino acids, cysteine through phenylalanine. Only the CDR3 DNA stays, 39 bases, in frame from base 1. Via the germline V gene, CDR1 is SGHTA and CDR2 FQGNSA. V is cut by 3 bases and J by 6 bases, and the space between the germline ends is 8 bases.

The rearranged segments are TRBV7-2 and TRBJ2-2; TRBD2 could be the D gene, as 6 bases match. The sequencing used PBMCs, collected on the day of the yellow fever booster vaccination. This TCR came from a man aged 30-40 years who received the YFV17D yellow fever vaccine. In nucleotides, the sequence is TGTGCCAGCAGCTTTGAGCGGGCCGGGGAGCTGTTTTTT. The translation is CASSFERAGELFF.